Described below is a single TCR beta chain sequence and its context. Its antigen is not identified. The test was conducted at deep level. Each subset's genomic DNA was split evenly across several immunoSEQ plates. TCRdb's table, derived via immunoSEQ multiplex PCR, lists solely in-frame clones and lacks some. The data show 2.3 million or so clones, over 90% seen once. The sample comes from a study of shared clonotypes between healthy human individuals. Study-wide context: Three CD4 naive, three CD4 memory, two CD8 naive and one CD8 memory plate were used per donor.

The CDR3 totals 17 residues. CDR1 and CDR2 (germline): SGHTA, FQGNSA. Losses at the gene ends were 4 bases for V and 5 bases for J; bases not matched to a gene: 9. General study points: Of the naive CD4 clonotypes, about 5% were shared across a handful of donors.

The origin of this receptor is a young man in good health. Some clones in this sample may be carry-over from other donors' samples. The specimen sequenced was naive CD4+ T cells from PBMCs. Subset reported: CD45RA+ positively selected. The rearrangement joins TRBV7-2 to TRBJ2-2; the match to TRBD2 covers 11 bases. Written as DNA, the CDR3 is TGTGCCAGCAGCTCCTCCCCGACTAGCGGGATAACCGGGGAGCTGTTTTTT. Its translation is CASSSSPTSGITGELFF.